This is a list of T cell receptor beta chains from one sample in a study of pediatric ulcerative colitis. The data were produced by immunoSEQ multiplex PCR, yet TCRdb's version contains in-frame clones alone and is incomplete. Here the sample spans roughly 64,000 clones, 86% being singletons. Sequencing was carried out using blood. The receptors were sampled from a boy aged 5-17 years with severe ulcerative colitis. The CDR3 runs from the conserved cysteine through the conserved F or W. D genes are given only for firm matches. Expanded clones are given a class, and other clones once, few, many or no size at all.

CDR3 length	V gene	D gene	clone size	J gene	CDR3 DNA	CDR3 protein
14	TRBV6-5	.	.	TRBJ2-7	TGTGCCAGCAGTTACTCCCCTCGGGGAAGCGAGCAGTACTTC	CASSYSPRGSEQYF
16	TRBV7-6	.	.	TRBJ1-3	TGTGCCAGCAGCGTAGAAGGTCGCCCCGGCGGAAACACCATATATTTT	CASSVEGRPGGNTIYF
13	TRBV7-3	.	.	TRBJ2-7	TGTGCCAGCAGCTTAAGCGGGGACTACGAGCAGTACTTC	CASSLSGDYEQYF
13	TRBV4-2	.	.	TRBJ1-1	TGTGCCAGCAGCCAAGAGGCCAGGACTGAAGCTTTCTTT	CASSQEARTEAFF
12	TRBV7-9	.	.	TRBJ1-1	TGTGCCAGCAGCTTGGGGCAGCGCGAAGCTTTCTTT	CASSLGQREAFF
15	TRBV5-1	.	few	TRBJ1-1	TGCGCCAGCAGCTTGGGGACAAATTTGAACACTGAAGCTTTCTTT	CASSLGTNLNTEAFF
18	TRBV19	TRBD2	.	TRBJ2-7	TGTGCCAGTAGCGGGACGGACGGACTAGCGGGAACCCCCTACGAGCAGTACTTC	CASSGTDGLAGTPYEQYF
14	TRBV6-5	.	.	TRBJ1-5	TGTGCCAGCAGGGACAGTGATAGCAATCAGCCCCAGCATTTT	CASRDSDSNQPQHF
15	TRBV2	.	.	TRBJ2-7	TGTGCCAGCAGTGAAAATAGGACACCAAATTTCGAGCAGTACTTC	CASSENRTPNFEQYF
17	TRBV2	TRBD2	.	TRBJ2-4	TGTGCCAGCAGTCAACAATTCCTAGCGGGAGCCAAAAACATTCAGTACTTC	CASSQQFLAGAKNIQYF
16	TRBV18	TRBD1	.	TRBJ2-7	TGTGCCAGCTCACCAGGTCAGGGGGCGTTCTCCTACGAGCAGTACTTC	CASSPGQGAFSYEQYF
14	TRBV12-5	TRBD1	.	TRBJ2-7	TGTGCTAGTGGTTTGGTTACAGGGGGCCGGGAGCAGTACTTC	CASGLVTGGREQYF
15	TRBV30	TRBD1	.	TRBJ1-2	TGTGCCTGGAGTCGACGGGACAGGGGTAACGATGGCTACACCTTC	CAWSRRDRGNDGYTF
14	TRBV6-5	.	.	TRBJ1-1	TGTGCCAGCAGTTACTCGACGCGTGGTACTGAAGCTTTCTTT	CASSYSTRGTEAFF
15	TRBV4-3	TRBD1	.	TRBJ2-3	TGCGCCAGCAGCGACGGACAGGGGATCTGGGATACGCAGTATTTT	CASSDGQGIWDTQYF
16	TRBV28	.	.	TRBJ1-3	TGTGCCAGCACCTCCACCCGCATTAACGCTGGAAACACCATATATTTT	CASTSTRINAGNTIYF
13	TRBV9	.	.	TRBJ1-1	TGTGCCAGCGGGCCAGGAGGGAACACTGAAGCTTTCTTT	CASGPGGNTEAFF
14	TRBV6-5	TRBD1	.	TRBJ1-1	TGTGCCAGCAGACCGGGACAGGGAATCCCTGAAGCTTTCTTT	CASRPGQGIPEAFF
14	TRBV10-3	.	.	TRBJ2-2	TGTGCCATCAGTGAGTCGGGAAACACCGGGGAGCTGTTTTTT	CAISESGNTGELFF
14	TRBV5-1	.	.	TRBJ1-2	TGCGCCAGCAGCTTGGAGCCAGAAAACTATGGCTACACCTTC	CASSLEPENYGYTF
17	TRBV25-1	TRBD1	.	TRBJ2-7	TGTGCCAGCAGTGAAGTACAGGGGCCTGGGGGAAGCTACGAGCAGTACTTC	CASSEVQGPGGSYEQYF
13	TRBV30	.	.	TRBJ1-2	TGTGCCTGGAGTGTAGAGCCAGGGGTAGGCTACACCTTC	CAWSVEPGVGYTF
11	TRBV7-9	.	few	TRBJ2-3	TGTGCCAGCGTCATCACAGATACGCAGTATTTT	CASVITDTQYF
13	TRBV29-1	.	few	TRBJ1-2	TGCAGCGTTGAACGGCAGGAGGACTATGGCTACACCTTC	CSVERQEDYGYTF
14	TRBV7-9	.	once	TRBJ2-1	TGTGCCAGCAGCCCTGAGGCAGGGACCAATGAGCAGTTCTTC	CASSPEAGTNEQFF
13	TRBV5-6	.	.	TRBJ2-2	TGTGCCAGCAGCTTGGGGGCGGGACTGAATCTGTTTTTT	CASSLGAGLNLFF
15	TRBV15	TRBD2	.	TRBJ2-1	TGTGCCACCAGCAGAACCAGAGCGGGAGTACTTGAGCAGTTCTTC	CATSRTRAGVLEQFF
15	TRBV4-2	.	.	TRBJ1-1	TGTGCCAGCAGCCAAGATCGGGGGGTGGACACTGAAGCTTTCTTT	CASSQDRGVDTEAFF
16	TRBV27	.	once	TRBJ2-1	TGTGCCAGCCGGACGTTTATTAGTAGCTCCTACAATGAGCAGTTCTTC	CASRTFISSSYNEQFF
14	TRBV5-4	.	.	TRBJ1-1	TGTGCCAGCACACGGGACCTCGCCGACGCGGAGGCTTTCTTT	CASTRDLADAEAFF
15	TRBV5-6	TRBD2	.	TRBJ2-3	TGTGCCAGCAGCACAGGACTAGCCGGGATAGATACGCAGTATTTT	CASSTGLAGIDTQYF
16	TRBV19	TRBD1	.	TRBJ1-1	TGTGCCAGTACCCCCCGGACAGGGGGTTTGGGCACTGAAGCTTTCTTT	CASTPRTGGLGTEAFF
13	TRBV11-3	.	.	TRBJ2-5	TGTGCCAGCAGCTTAGGTCGGAAAGAGACCCAGTACTTC	CASSLGRKETQYF
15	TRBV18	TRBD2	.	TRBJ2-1	TGTGCCAGCTCACCACCTAGCGGGAGCGGGAATGAGCAGTTCTTC	CASSPPSGSGNEQFF
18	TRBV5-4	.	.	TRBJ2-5	TGTGCCAGCAGCCCTATAACATCGGGGACTTTGACACGGGAGACCCAGTACTTC	CASSPITSGTLTRETQYF
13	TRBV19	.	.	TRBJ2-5	TGTGCCAGTAGCGGGGGCGGGCGAGGGACCCAGTACTTC	CASSGGGRGTQYF
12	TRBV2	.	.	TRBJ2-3	TGTGCCAGCAGTAGGGTGACAGATACGCAGTATTTT	CASSRVTDTQYF
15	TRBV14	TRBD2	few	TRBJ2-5	TGTGCCAGCAGCCAAGTAGTAGCGGGAGTAGAGACCCAGTACTTC	CASSQVVAGVETQYF
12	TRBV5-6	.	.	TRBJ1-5	TGTGCCAGCAGCCGATATAATCAGCCCCAGCATTTT	CASSRYNQPQHF
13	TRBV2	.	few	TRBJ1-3	TGTGCCAGCAGTGGAGCAGTGGAGTTCACCATATATTTT	CASSGAVEFTIYF
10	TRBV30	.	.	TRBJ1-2	TGTGCCTGGAGTGGGAAAGGCTACACCTTC	CAWSGKGYTF
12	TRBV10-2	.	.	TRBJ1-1	TGCGCCAGCAGTGTAGGGGACACTGAAGCTTTCTTT	CASSVGDTEAFF
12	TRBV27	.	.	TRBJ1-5	TGTGCCAGCAGTTTGAGAGGGCAGCCCCAGCATTTT	CASSLRGQPQHF
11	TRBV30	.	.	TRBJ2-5	TGTGCCTGGTCGTGGGGGGAGACCCAGTACTTC	CAWSWGETQYF
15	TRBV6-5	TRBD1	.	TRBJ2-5	TGTGCCAGCAGTTACCGACAGGGGGCTAGAGAGACCCAGTACTTC	CASSYRQGARETQYF
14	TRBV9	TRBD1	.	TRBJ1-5	TGTGCCAGCAGCGCCGGGACAGGGTACCAGCCCCAGCATTTT	CASSAGTGYQPQHF
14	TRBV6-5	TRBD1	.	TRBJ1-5	TGTGCCAGCAGTTACCGAACAGGGGATCAGCCCCAGCATTTT	CASSYRTGDQPQHF
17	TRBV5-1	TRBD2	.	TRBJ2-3	TGCGCCAGCAGCTTAGAACTAGCGGGGACTAGCACAGATACGCAGTATTTT	CASSLELAGTSTDTQYF
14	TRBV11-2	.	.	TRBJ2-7	TGTGCCAGCAGCGTAGTAGGGGGGTCCTACGAGCAGTACTTC	CASSVVGGSYEQYF
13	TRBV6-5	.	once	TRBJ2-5	TGTGCCGTATCCAGGGGGAGGCCGGAGACCCAGTACTTC	CAVSRGRPETQYF
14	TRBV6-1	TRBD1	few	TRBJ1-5	TGTGCCAGCAGTGAAGCTGGGAAAACAGGGGCTCCGCATTTT	CASSEAGKTGAPHF
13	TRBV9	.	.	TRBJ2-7	TGTGCCAGCAGCGTAGGGGGTCAGTACGAGCAGTACTTC	CASSVGGQYEQYF
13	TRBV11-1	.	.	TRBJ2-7	TGTGCCAGCAGCTTAGCGGCAACCTACGAGCAGTACTTC	CASSLAATYEQYF
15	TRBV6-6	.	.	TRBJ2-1	TGTGCCAGCAGCCCCCGGGGCGGGAAGGGGAATGAGCAGTTCTTC	CASSPRGGKGNEQFF
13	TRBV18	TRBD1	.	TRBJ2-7	TGTGCCAGCTCCGCTCAGACAGGGGGTGAGCAGTACTTC	CASSAQTGGEQYF
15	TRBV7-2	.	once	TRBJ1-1	TGTGCCAGCAGCTCCCAGGGGCGAGGGCCTAATGAAGCTTTCTTT	CASSSQGRGPNEAFF
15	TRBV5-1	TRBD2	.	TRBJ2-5	TGCGCCAGCAGCCCTACTAGCGGGAGTCCAGAGACCCAGTACTTC	CASSPTSGSPETQYF
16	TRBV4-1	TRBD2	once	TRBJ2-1	TGCGCCAGCAGCCAATGGGGTAGCGGGAGTGGGGATGAGCAGTTCTTC	CASSQWGSGSGDEQFF
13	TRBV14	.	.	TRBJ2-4	TGTGCCAGCAGCCAAATTTACCAAAACATTCAGTACTTC	CASSQIYQNIQYF